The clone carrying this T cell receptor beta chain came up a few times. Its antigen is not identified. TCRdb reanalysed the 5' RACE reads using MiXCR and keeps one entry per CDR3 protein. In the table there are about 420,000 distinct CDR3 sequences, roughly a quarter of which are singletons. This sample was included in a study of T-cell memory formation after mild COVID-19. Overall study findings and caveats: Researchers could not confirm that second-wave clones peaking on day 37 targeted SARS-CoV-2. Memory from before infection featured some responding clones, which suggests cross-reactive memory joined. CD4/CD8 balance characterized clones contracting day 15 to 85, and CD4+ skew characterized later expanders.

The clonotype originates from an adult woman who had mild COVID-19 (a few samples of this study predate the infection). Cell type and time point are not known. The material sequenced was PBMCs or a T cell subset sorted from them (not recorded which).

The CDR3 DNA is TGCGCCAGCAGAGACGGTTGGCGGATGAGGGGGGCCAACGTCCTGACTTTC. It yields the protein CASRDGWRMRGANVLTF. The chain joins TRBV5-1 to TRBJ2-6; unclear D gene. Trimming took 5 bases from V and 4 from J, leaving 19 bases between them. The CDR3 totals 17 residues. The germline V gene has CDR1 SGHRS and CDR2 YFSETQ.